The entry below describes one T cell receptor (beta chain). The data stem from a study of blood T cell repertoires in COVID-19. Study background: COVID-19 samples collected from the United States, Italy and Spain covered acute and convalescent phases. The analysed material was cDNA or gDNA that came from T cells, B-cell-depleted T cells, or PBMCs.

Germline CDR1 DFQATT, CDR2 SNEGSKA (reference sequence). Trimming left V 5 bases short and J 14 bases short, with 10 bases between. This CDR3 region has 9 residues. Per the original methods: Estimation of nucleated cell counts was performed using reference gene primer amplification. Some clones are missing from TCRdb's copy, which holds only in-frame ones; the method was immunoSEQ multiplex PCR. V, J and clone size derive from that table, while D and trimming were established from the DNA sequence. The sample records 250,000 to 350,000 clones, about 89% being singletons. Sample: peripheral blood. The chain has TRBV20-1 and TRBJ1-5; D ambiguous. This sequence originates from a man under 40 with acute or convalescent COVID-19. Here the CDR3 DNA reads TGCAGTGCTCTGGTCCGGGAGCATTTT. As protein: CSALVREHF.